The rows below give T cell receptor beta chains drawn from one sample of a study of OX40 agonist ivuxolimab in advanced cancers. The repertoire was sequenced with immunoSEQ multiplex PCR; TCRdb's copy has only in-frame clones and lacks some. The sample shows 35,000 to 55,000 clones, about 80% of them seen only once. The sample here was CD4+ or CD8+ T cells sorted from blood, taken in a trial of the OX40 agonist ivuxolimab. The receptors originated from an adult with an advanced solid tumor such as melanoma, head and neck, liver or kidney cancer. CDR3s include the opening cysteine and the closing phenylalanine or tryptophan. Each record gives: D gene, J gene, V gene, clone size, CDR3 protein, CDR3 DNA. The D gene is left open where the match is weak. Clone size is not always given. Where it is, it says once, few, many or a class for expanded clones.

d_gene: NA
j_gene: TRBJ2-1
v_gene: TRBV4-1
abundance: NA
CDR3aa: CASSPLGDSSYNKQFF
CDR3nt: TGCGCCAGCAGCCCTCTAGGAGACTCTTCCTACAATAAGCAGTTCTTC

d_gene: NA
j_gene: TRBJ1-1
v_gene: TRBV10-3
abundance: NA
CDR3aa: CAISGTRNTEAFF
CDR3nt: TGTGCCATCAGTGGTACCAGGAACACTGAAGCTTTCTTT

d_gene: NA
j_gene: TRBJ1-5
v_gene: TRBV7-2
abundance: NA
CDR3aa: CASSPKVNSNQPQHF
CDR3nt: TGTGCCAGCAGCCCAAAGGTCAACAGCAATCAGCCCCAGCATTTT

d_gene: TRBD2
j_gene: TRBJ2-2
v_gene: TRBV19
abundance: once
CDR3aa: CASKGSGRLWSGELFF
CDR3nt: TGTGCCAGTAAAGGTAGCGGGAGATTGTGGTCCGGGGAGCTGTTTTTT

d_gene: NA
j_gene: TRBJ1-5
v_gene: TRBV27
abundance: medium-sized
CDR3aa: CASRAGGNQPQHF
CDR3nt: TGTGCCAGCAGGGCTGGCGGCAATCAGCCCCAGCATTTT

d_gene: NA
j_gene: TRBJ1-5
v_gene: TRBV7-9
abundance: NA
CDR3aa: CASSSNLGFNQPQHF
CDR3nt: TGTGCCAGCAGCTCCAATTTGGGGTTCAATCAGCCCCAGCATTTT

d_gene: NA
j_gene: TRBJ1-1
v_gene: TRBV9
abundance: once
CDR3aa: CASSVAPGQNTEAFF
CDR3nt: TGTGCCAGCAGCGTAGCTCCGGGGCAGAACACTGAAGCTTTCTTT

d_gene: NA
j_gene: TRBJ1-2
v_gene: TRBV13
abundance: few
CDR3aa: CASSPLTGGHGYTF
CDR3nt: TGTGCCAGCAGCCCCCTAACAGGAGGGCATGGCTACACCTTC

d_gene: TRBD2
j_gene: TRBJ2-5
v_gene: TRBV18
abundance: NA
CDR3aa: CASHRGGASPQETQYF
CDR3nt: TGTGCCAGCCACCGGGGGGGGGCCTCACCCCAAGAGACCCAGTACTTC

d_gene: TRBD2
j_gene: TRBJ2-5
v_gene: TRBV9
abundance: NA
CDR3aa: CASSVGPSGIIQETQYF
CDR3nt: TGTGCCAGCAGCGTAGGTCCTAGCGGGATAATACAAGAGACCCAGTACTTC

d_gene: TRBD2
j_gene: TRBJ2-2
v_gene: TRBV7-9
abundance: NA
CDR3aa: CASTPGSGRGDGELFF
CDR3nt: TGTGCCAGCACCCCTGGTAGCGGGAGAGGGGACGGGGAGCTGTTTTTT

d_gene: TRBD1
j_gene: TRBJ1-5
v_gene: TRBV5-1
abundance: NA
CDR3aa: CASSLTGGNQPQHF
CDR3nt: TGCGCCAGCAGCTTGACAGGGGGCAATCAGCCCCAGCATTTT

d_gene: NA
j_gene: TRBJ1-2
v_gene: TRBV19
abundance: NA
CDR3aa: CASSIDQQVNYGYTF
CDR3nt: TGTGCCAGTAGTATAGATCAACAGGTCAACTATGGCTACACCTTC

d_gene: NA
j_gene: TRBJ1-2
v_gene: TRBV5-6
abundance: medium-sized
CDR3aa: CASSLRENYGYTF
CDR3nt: TGTGCCAGCAGCTTGCGAGAGAACTATGGCTACACCTTC

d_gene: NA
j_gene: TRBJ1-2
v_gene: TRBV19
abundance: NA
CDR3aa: CASSIPPGNYGYTF
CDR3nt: TGTGCCAGTAGTATACCCCCCGGGAACTATGGCTACACCTTC

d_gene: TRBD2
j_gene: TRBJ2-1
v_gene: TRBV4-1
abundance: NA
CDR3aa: CASSQELAAYNEQFF
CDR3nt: TGCGCCAGCAGCCAAGAACTAGCGGCATACAATGAGCAGTTCTTC

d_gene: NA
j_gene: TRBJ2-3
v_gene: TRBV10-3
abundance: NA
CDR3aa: CAISESELTQYF
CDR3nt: TGTGCCATCAGTGAGTCTGAGCTTACGCAGTATTTT

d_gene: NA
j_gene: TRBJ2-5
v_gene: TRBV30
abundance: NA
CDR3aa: CAWRARGGGETQYF
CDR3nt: TGTGCCTGGAGGGCACGGGGAGGAGGAGAGACCCAGTACTTC